The present TCR beta chain was sequenced within a study of T cell clones after liver transplantation. The CDR3 covers 15 residues. The germline gives CDR1 LNHDA, CDR2 SQIVND (reference sequence). Trimming took 5 bases from V and 7 from J, leaving 15 bases between them. The table came from immunoSEQ multiplex PCR; TCRdb's copy has only in-frame clones and leaves some out. The sample has approximately 100,000 clones, 82% seen once; the top ten hold approximately 0.99%. The sequence was collected from a human donor who received a liver transplant. V usage is TRBV19 and J usage is TRBJ1-6; no reliable D call. The material sequenced was CD4+ T cells from blood, taken before liver transplant. CDR3 in amino acids: CASSPLESRNSPLHF. CDR3 sequence (DNA): TGTGCCAGTAGTCCCCTCGAGTCCAGGAATTCACCCCTCCACTTT.